This entry lists 22 T cell receptor beta chains sequenced from one sample in a study of blood T cell repertoires in COVID-19. Measured with immunoSEQ multiplex PCR; TCRdb has only the in-frame clones, and not every one. Seen here are 60,000 to 100,000 clones, approximately 90% observed once, and the top ten hold 4.6%. Sequencing was carried out using peripheral blood. These receptors were obtained from a man aged 45-65 years with active COVID-19.

This rearrangement joins TRBV4-1 to TRBJ2-3, with 8 bases identical to TRBD1. CDR1 MGHRA and CDR2 YSYEKL come from the germline V gene. This CDR3 region has 15 residues. Losses at the gene ends were 8 bases for V and 4 bases for J; bases not matched to a gene: 11. The CDR3 loop reads CASRPQGVLADTQYF. In nucleotides, the CDR3 is TGCGCCAGCCGACCACAGGGGGTTCTGGCAGATACGCAGTATTTT.

The chain combines TRBV6-6 with TRBJ1-1; 7 nucleotides align to TRBD1. The length of the CDR3 is 12 residues. With V trimmed by 4 bases and J by 7 bases, 3 bases remained unmatched. Germline V gives CDR1 MNHNY, CDR2 SVGAGI (reference sequence). CDR3: CASSLGQLEAFF. DNA of the CDR3: TGTGCCAGCAGTTTGGGACAGCTTGAAGCTTTCTTT.

Only one count was recorded for this clone. The V gene is TRBV9, the J gene TRBJ1-1; the match to TRBD1 covers 10 bases. V trimming: 0 bases; J trimming: 5 bases; junction bases outside the gene matches: 1. Germline CDR1 and CDR2: SGDLS and YYNGEE. The CDR3 consists of 14 residues. CDR3 in amino acids: CASSVEGQGTEAFF. CDR3 sequence (DNA): TGTGCCAGCAGCGTAGAGGGACAGGGGACTGAAGCTTTCTTT.

As regards this clone: Other DNA sequences in the sample encode the same CDR3. The V and J genes are TRBV5-4 and TRBJ2-3, with D unresolved. CDR1 SGHNT and CDR2 YYREEE come from the germline V gene (reference sequence). V was cut by 4 bases and J by 0 bases, with 3 bases left in between. The CDR3 runs to 12 residues. The CDR3 region is CASSPSTDTQYF. The DNA for the CDR3 is TGTGCCAGCAGCCCAAGCACAGATACGCAGTATTTT.

This CDR3 is CASSYGTTYLYEQYF. Written as DNA, the CDR3 is TGTGCCAGCAGTTACGGGACTACCTACCTCTACGAGCAGTACTTC. The rearrangement uses TRBV6-2 or TRBV6-3 and TRBJ2-7, with 7 bases fitting TRBD2. V gave up 2 bases and J gave up 3 bases; unmatched junction bases: 7. The CDR3 loop spans 15 amino acids. Germline CDR1 and CDR2: MNHEY and SVGEGT.

The rearrangement links TRBV7-9 to TRBJ1-2; D remains ambiguous. Germline CDR1 is SEHNR and CDR2 is FQNEAQ (reference sequence). The CDR3 totals 14 residues. V lost 3 bases, J lost 5 bases, and 13 bases lay in between. CDR3 amino acids: CASSFRYSQYGYTF. The CDR3 DNA sequence: TGTGCCAGCAGCTTTCGGTACAGCCAGTATGGCTACACCTTC.

Only a few counts were recorded for this clone. The chain couples TRBV7-9 to TRBJ1-2; TRBD1 matches 9 bases. Germline lookup yields CDR1 SEHNR and CDR2 FQNEAQ (reference sequence). CDR3 length: 16 amino acids. The trim removed 1 base at V and 2 bases at J, leaving 5 bases unmatched. The CDR3 loop is CASSLGRDRANYGYTF. CDR3 DNA: TGTGCCAGCAGCTTAGGGCGGGACAGGGCCAACTATGGCTACACCTTC.

The chain carries TRBV28 and TRBJ1-5; no firm D call. The CDR3 has 16 residues. CDR1 is MDHEN and CDR2 is SYDVKM in the germline V gene. V gave up 2 bases and J gave up 1 base, with 12 bases separating them. The CDR3 loop reads CASSLQATVSNQPQHF. The DNA for the CDR3 is TGTGCCAGCAGTTTACAGGCGACCGTCAGCAATCAGCCCCAGCATTTT.

The genes are TRBV10-3 and TRBJ2-1; 16 bases fit TRBD2. Germline V gene lookup returns CDR1 ENHRY and CDR2 SYGVKD. J gave up 6 bases and V 7 bases, and 9 bases lay outside the gene matches. The CDR3 extends over 17 amino acids. The CDR3 loop is CAITNRGLAGGGNEQFF. The CDR3 DNA reads as TGTGCCATCACCAATAGGGGACTAGCGGGAGGGGGCAATGAGCAGTTCTTC.

The J gene is TRBJ1-5, the V gene TRBV12-5, with D perhaps TRBD1 (5 bases). Germline V lookup: CDR1 LGHNT, CDR2 FRNRAP. Between the trimmed V and J ends, which lost 7 bases and 5 bases, there was a span of 12 bases. The CDR3 totals 13 residues. The CDR3 region is CASALGGYQPQHF. The DNA for the CDR3 is TGTGCTAGTGCCCTGGGGGGATATCAGCCCCAGCATTTT.

The rearrangement joins TRBV27 to TRBJ2-2; 9 bases match TRBD1. The CDR3 consists of 16 residues. Germline V gives CDR1 MNHEY, CDR2 SMNVEV (reference sequence). J lost 0 bases, V lost 6 bases, and 5 bases had no gene match. For the CDR3, the DNA is TGTGCCAGCAGAGGACAGGGGACCTCGAACACCGGGGAGCTGTTTTTT. Translated: CASRGQGTSNTGELFF.

V is TRBV7-2 and J is TRBJ2-5, with 8 nucleotides matching TRBD2. CDR3 length equals 14 residues. With 2 bases clipped from V and 6 bases from J, the junction kept 5 bases outside the gene matches. CDR1 is SGHTA and CDR2 is FQGNSA in the germline V gene. The CDR3 DNA reads as TGTGCCAGCAGCTTACCGGGGGGGCTGAAGACCCAGTACTTC. This gives the protein CASSLPGGLKTQYF.

The chain employs TRBV19 and TRBJ1-2; tentatively, D is TRBD1 (5 bases). Trimming pared 8 bases from V and 4 bases from J, leaving 14 bases between. This CDR3 is 13 amino acids long. CDR1 is LNHDA and CDR2 is SQIVND in the germline V gene (reference sequence). The CDR3 loop is CASQPGYGYGYTF. In DNA form, the CDR3 reads TGTGCCAGTCAGCCAGGGTACGGCTATGGCTACACCTTC.

This clone has only a few counts. V gene TRBV5-1 combines with J gene TRBJ2-1; D ambiguous. V was cut by 2 bases and J by 6 bases, with 3 bases left in between. The CDR3 extends over 11 amino acids. The germline gives CDR1 SGHRS, CDR2 YFSETQ. For the CDR3, the DNA is TGCGCCAGCAGCTTCGTCAATGAGCAGTTCTTC. It yields the protein CASSFVNEQFF. Looking up the rest from reference TRBV5-1 and TRBJ2-1 gives the full variable domain: KAGVTQTPRYLIKTRGQQVTLSCSPISGHRSVSWYQQTPGQGLQFLFEYFSETQRNKGNFPGRFSGRQFSNSRSEMNVSTLELGDSALYLCASSFVNEQFFGPGTRLTVL.

The V gene is TRBV7-9, the J gene TRBJ2-7; D remains ambiguous. CDR1 and CDR2 (germline): SEHNR, FQNEAQ (reference sequence). The CDR3 extends over 12 amino acids. With 5 bases removed from V and 4 bases from J, the gap between germline ends came to 9 bases. The CDR3 is CASSPSRYEQYF. CDR3 coding DNA: TGTGCCAGCAGCCCCTCTAGATACGAGCAGTACTTC.

The rearrangement uses TRBV12-3 or TRBV12-4 and TRBJ1-2; the D is unclear. This CDR3 has 12 residues. With 4 bases removed from V and 3 bases from J, the gap between germline ends came to 6 bases. In nucleotides, the CDR3 is TGTGCCAGCAGTTATTCGGACTATGGCTACACCTTC. Protein: CASSYSDYGYTF.

The gene calls are TRBV7-2 and TRBJ2-1, with TRBD1 matching 7 bases. V was clipped by 4 bases and J by 6 bases; unmatched bases: 12. Germline V gene data show CDR1 as SGHTA and CDR2 as FQGNSA. CDR3 length equals 16 residues. CDR3 amino acids: CASSSNRQGNRNEQFF. The CDR3 nucleotides are TGTGCCAGCAGCTCCAATCGACAGGGTAATCGCAATGAGCAGTTCTTC.

This clone was recorded only once. This sequence joins TRBV10-1 and TRBJ2-5, with a possible D match to TRBD2 (5 bases). This CDR3 has 14 residues. Per germline, CDR1 WNHNN and CDR2 SYGVQD (reference sequence). V dropped 0 bases and J dropped 4 bases, with 9 bases sitting between them. The CDR3 protein is CASSESPAGETQYF. CDR3 DNA: TGCGCCAGCAGTGAGTCTCCGGCGGGAGAGACCCAGTACTTC.

This chain links TRBV5-4 with TRBJ2-2, with D perhaps TRBD2 (7 bases). CDR1 is SGHNT and CDR2 is YYREEE in the germline V gene (reference sequence). The CDR3 length is 17 residues. V was trimmed by 4 bases and J by 4 bases, leaving 20 bases between them. The CDR3 sequence is CASSQGGGTSPTGELFF. CDR3 DNA sequence: TGTGCCAGCAGCCAGGGAGGGGGGACCAGCCCCACCGGGGAGCTGTTTTTT. Using reference TRBV5-4 and TRBJ2-2 for the parts outside the CDR3, the full variable domain is ETGVTQSPTHLIKTRGQQVTLRCSSQSGHNTVSWYQQALGQGPQFIFQYYREEENGRGNFPPRFSGLQFPNYSSELNVNALELDDSALYLCASSQGGGTSPTGELFFGEGSRLTVL.

The chain employs TRBV12-5 and TRBJ2-7, with D possibly being TRBD1 (7 bases). The germline V gene encodes CDR1 LGHNT and CDR2 FRNRAP. V lost 8 bases, J lost 4 bases, and 12 bases lay in between. This CDR3 spans 12 amino acids. DNA for the CDR3: TGTGCTAGTCCACAGGGGAGGTACGAGCAGTACTTC. This codes for CASPQGRYEQYF.

The V gene is TRBV3-1 (or the pseudogene TRBV3-2), the J gene TRBJ2-7, with 10 bases that match TRBD2. This CDR3 region has 14 residues. Germline loops: CDR1 LGHDT, CDR2 YNNKEL (reference sequence). V shed 2 bases and J 6 bases; nucleotides not matched to a gene: 4. Written as DNA, the CDR3 is TGTGCCAGCAGCCAACTAGCGGGAGTTAGCGAGCAGTACTTC. Translation: CASSQLAGVSEQYF.

This chain links TRBV5-1 with TRBJ2-3, with 8 nucleotides matching TRBD1. Trimming removed 4 bases from V and 6 bases from J; junction bases left unmatched: 7. The CDR3 has 14 amino acids. CDR1 SGHRS and CDR2 YFSETQ come from the germline V gene. CDR3 sequence (DNA): TGCGCCAGCAGCATACTTGGACAGGGCGATACGCAGTATTTT. Its translation is CASSILGQGDTQYF.